The 27 T cell receptor beta chains below come from one sample, sequenced in a study of metastatic and nonmetastatic thyroid tumors (TCRdb year 2020). Preparation of the library involved PCR. Sequenced using an Illumina HiSeq 4000. The public reads were reprocessed in TCRdb via fastp at Q25 and MiXCR, keeping in-frame beta chains. The table for this sample lists 20,000 to 30,000 clones; 13% of them were counted only once. In total, the top ten clones hold roughly an eighth of the sample. No patient had received any treatment before thyroid surgery. Material: blood. These TCRs come from a female donor with papillary thyroid cancer or a benign thyroid nodule (not recorded which). Some clones in this sample may be carry-over from other donors' samples.

This clone has a count of ten or more. The chain combines TRBV6-1 with TRBJ1-4; D is unresolved. Trimming removed 2 bases at V and 2 bases at J, with 6 bases between. The CDR3 is made up of 14 amino acids. Germline CDR1 reads MNHNS; CDR2 reads SASEGT. The CDR3 is CASSEHRTNEKLFF. The DNA for the CDR3 is TGTGCCAGCAGTGAACATAGGACTAATGAAAAACTGTTTTTT.

The chain combines TRBV11-2 with TRBJ2-3, with D perhaps TRBD1 or TRBD2 (5 bases each). The CDR3 length is 13 residues. CDR1 and CDR2 (germline): SGHAT, FQNNGV. Trimming removed 7 bases at V and 7 bases at J, with 15 bases between. The CDR3 DNA reads as TGTGCCAGCATCTTCGGGACGAGTTATACGCAGTATTTT. This encodes CASIFGTSYTQYF.

This rearrangement joins TRBV6-5 to TRBJ2-7, with a possible D match to TRBD2 (5 bases). V was cut by 6 bases and J by 0 bases, with 12 bases left in between. CDR1 is MNHEY and CDR2 is SVGAGI in the germline V gene. This CDR3 is built from 14 residues. The CDR3: CASSYRTLSYEQYF. The CDR3 DNA is TGTGCCAGCAGCTATAGGACTCTCTCCTACGAGCAGTACTTC.

Ten or more counts support this clone. This chain joins TRBV29-1 and TRBJ2-1; a possible D gene is TRBD2 (6 bases). The CDR3 contains 13 residues. From germline, CDR1 is SQVTM and CDR2 ANQGSEA. V shed 4 bases and J shed 5 bases, with 12 bases lying between them. The CDR3 nucleotides are TGCAGCGTTGGGTCGGGAGAAGACAATGAGCAGTTCTTC. Its translation: CSVGSGEDNEQFF.

This clone was detected ten times or more. The rearrangement uses TRBV5-1 and TRBJ1-3; 7 nucleotides match TRBD1. Trimming removed 6 bases from V and 2 bases from J; junction bases left unmatched: 5. The germline CDR1 and CDR2 sequences are SGHRS and YFSETQ. CDR3 size: 14 residues. The CDR3 reads CASKDRVAGNTIYF. CDR3 sequence (DNA): TGCGCCAGCAAAGACAGGGTCGCTGGAAACACCATATATTTT.

The rearrangement links TRBV30 to TRBJ2-1, with 7 bases aligning to TRBD1. Germline-derived CDR1 and CDR2 are GTSNPN and SVGIG (reference sequence). The ends lost 3 bases at V and 1 base at J; junction bases unmatched: 6. The CDR3 covers 15 residues. The CDR3 nucleotides are TGTGCCTGGAGGGGACAGAAAGATTCCTACAATGAGCAGTTCTTC. Translated: CAWRGQKDSYNEQFF. The variable domain in full, completed from reference TRBV30 and TRBJ2-1, reads SQTIHQWPATLVQPVGSPLSLECTVEGTSNPNLYWYRQAAGRGLQLLFYSVGIGQISSEVPQNLSASRPQDRQFILSSKKLLLSDSGFYLCAWRGQKDSYNEQFFGPGTRLTVL.

The CDR3 DNA follows: TGCGCCAGCGAACTAGGTCCGGGGGAGCTGTTTTTT. This gives the protein CASELGPGELFF. The chain is built from TRBV5-1 and TRBJ2-2; D is possibly TRBD2 (5 bases). Germline lookup yields CDR1 SGHRS and CDR2 YFSETQ. V lost 7 bases and J lost 8, with 12 bases in between. The CDR3 sequence is 12 residues long.

This clone was detected many times. The chain's CDR3 is CSARGSYRAETQYF. CDR3 in DNA: TGCAGTGCTAGGGGGAGTTACAGGGCGGAGACCCAGTACTTC. The rearrangement links TRBV20-1 to TRBJ2-5; tentative D call: TRBD1 (6 bases). V dropped 3 bases and J dropped 5 bases, with 16 bases sitting between them. Germline loops: CDR1 DFQATT, CDR2 SNEGSKA (reference sequence). The CDR3 extends over 14 amino acids.

This clone was observed many times. The chain links TRBV5-6 to TRBJ1-2, with a weak D call TRBD1 (6 bases). The V end was cut by 2 bases, the J end by 8 bases, with 10 bases between. Looked up from germline, CDR1 is SGHDT and CDR2 is YYEEEE. The CDR3 length is 12 residues. The CDR3: CASSFRGAGYTF. The CDR3 DNA is TGTGCCAGCAGCTTTAGGGGGGCCGGCTACACCTTC. Together with reference TRBV5-6 and TRBJ1-2, the CDR3 gives the full variable domain: DAGVTQSPTHLIKTRGQQVTLRCSPKSGHDTVSWYQQALGQGPQFIFQYYEEEERQRGNFPDRFSGHQFPNYSSELNVNALLLGDSALYLCASSFRGAGYTFGSGTRLTVV.

This clone is medium-sized by share. The V call is TRBV30, the J call TRBJ2-1, with TRBD2 matching 11 bases. Germline loops: CDR1 GTSNPN, CDR2 SVGIG (reference sequence). J gave up 7 bases and V 2 bases, and 4 bases lay outside the gene matches. The CDR3 length is 14 residues. The CDR3 here is CAWSPGLAVNEQFF. The CDR3 DNA reads as TGTGCCTGGAGTCCGGGACTAGCGGTGAATGAGCAGTTCTTC.

This clone was seen at least ten times. This chain uses TRBV13 with TRBJ2-5; perhaps TRBD1 as D (6 bases). This CDR3 is built from 13 residues. The V end was cut by 8 bases, the J end by 2 bases, with 12 bases between. Per germline, CDR1 PRHDT and CDR2 FYEKMQ (reference sequence). The CDR3 region has the DNA TGTGCCAGCGGGGGCAGAAGACAAGAGACCCAGTACTTC. It specifies CASGGRRQETQYF.

The gene calls are TRBV2 and TRBJ1-1; 7 positions match TRBD1. CDR3 size: 13 residues. V lost 2 bases, J lost 10 bases, and 7 bases stayed unmatched. The germline V gene encodes CDR1 SNHLY and CDR2 FYNNEI. In nucleotides, the CDR3 is TGTGCCAGCAGTGAATCGGACAGGAAACGAGCTTTCTTT. Protein product: CASSESDRKRAFF.

The chain's CDR3 is CASSLSREDADTQYF. In DNA, the CDR3 is TGTGCCAGCAGCTTATCGCGGGAGGACGCAGATACGCAGTATTTT. The chain links TRBV7-3 to TRBJ2-3; 8 nucleotides line up with TRBD2. The V segment lost 2 bases and the J segment 4 bases; nucleotides outside the gene matches: 5. This CDR3 has 15 residues. Germline CDR1 is SGHTA and CDR2 is FQGTGA.

At least ten counts were recorded for this clone. The CDR3 nucleotides read TGTGCCAGTAAAATGGGGGGTGCACAAGAGACCCAGTACTTC. This sequence encodes CASKMGGAQETQYF. The V call is TRBV19, the J call TRBJ2-5; D possibly corresponds to TRBD2 (6 bases). The ends were cut back, 7 bases at V and 2 bases at J, with 14 bases in the middle. The germline gives CDR1 LNHDA, CDR2 SQIVND (reference sequence). The CDR3 loop spans 14 amino acids.

This clone was counted many times. This sample also contains other DNA sequences that code for the same CDR3. The genes are TRBV4-1 and TRBJ1-3; D unclear. The length of the CDR3 is 13 residues. Germline values: CDR1 MGHRA, CDR2 YSYEKL. V was pared by 3 bases and J by 4 bases, with 7 bases between. Written as DNA, the CDR3 is TGCGCCAGCAGCCAGACAAGGGGAAACACCATATATTTT. Translation gives CASSQTRGNTIYF.

This clone was observed many times. This chain uses TRBV29-1 with TRBJ2-3, with a weak D call TRBD1 (6 bases). The CDR3 has 11 residues. Germline CDR1 and CDR2: SQVTM and ANQGSEA. V lost 6 bases to trimming and J lost 6 bases, with 10 bases between them. This CDR3 reads CSVQTGDTQYF. The CDR3 coding sequence is TGCAGCGTCCAAACAGGGGATACGCAGTATTTT.

This clone was observed many times. This chain joins TRBV9 and TRBJ2-7; D gene ambiguous. The CDR3 covers 14 residues. The ends were cut back, 1 base at V and 2 bases at J, with 10 bases in the middle. Looked up from germline, CDR1 is SGDLS and CDR2 is YYNGEE. The CDR3 region is CASSVQDQPYEQYF. DNA for the CDR3: TGTGCCAGCAGCGTACAGGACCAACCCTACGAGCAGTACTTC. The variable domain in full, completed from reference TRBV9 and TRBJ2-7, reads DSGVTQTPKHLITATGQRVTLRCSPRSGDLSVYWYQQSLDQGLQFLIQYYNGEERAKGNILERFSAQQFPDLHSELNLSSLELGDSALYFCASSVQDQPYEQYFGPGTRLTVT.

Of note for this clone: A read error may produce the germline difference seen at one junction end. This rearrangement joins TRBV9 to TRBJ2-1; tentative D call: TRBD2 (6 bases). In germline, CDR1 is SGDLS, CDR2 YYNGEE. The length of the CDR3 is 18 residues. DNA of the CDR3: TGTGCCAGCAGTCCAGCAAGGGTTAGCGGTCTCGACTACAATCAGCAGTTCTTC. Amino acid sequence: CASSPARVSGLDYNQQFF.

This clone appeared many times. The CDR3 reads CSALGGVDQPQHF. The CDR3 DNA reads as TGCAGTGCCCTAGGGGGGGTCGATCAGCCCCAGCATTTT. The chain recombines TRBV20-1 with TRBJ1-5; tentatively, D is TRBD1 (6 bases). Between the trimmed V and J ends, which lost 6 bases and 5 bases, there was a span of 14 bases. Germline V gene lookup returns CDR1 DFQATT and CDR2 SNEGSKA (reference sequence). The CDR3 is 13 amino acids.

CDR3 in amino acids: CASSPSRAPRGEQYF. The DNA of the CDR3 is TGTGCCAGCAGCCCCAGCCGGGCCCCGAGAGGAGAGCAGTACTTC. The chain couples TRBV28 to TRBJ2-7; D gene uncertain. Germline assignment: CDR1 MDHEN and CDR2 SYDVKM. With 6 bases removed from V and 7 bases from J, the gap between germline ends came to 22 bases. This CDR3 comprises 15 residues.

This clone was recorded many times. V and J are TRBV6-5 and TRBJ2-1; no clear D. The CDR3 totals 17 residues. Deletions cut 4 bases from V and 0 bases from J, with 16 bases between. Germline CDR1 is MNHEY and CDR2 is SVGAGI. The CDR3 DNA follows: TGTGCCAGCAGTTCCGGACCCCGTCCTAGCTCCTACAATGAGCAGTTCTTC. Translating it yields CASSSGPRPSSYNEQFF.

In this sample, this clone turned up a few times. This chain uses TRBV28 with TRBJ1-2; D is uncertain. The CDR3 is 13 amino acids. V lost 7 bases and J 4 bases, leaving 13 bases between the germline ends. Germline-derived CDR1 and CDR2 are MDHEN and SYDVKM. The CDR3 loop reads CASTFSSGYGYTF. Written as DNA, the CDR3 is TGTGCCAGCACTTTCTCCTCGGGCTATGGCTACACCTTC.

This clone was detected many times. This chain joins TRBV7-9 and TRBJ1-1; D possibly corresponds to TRBD1 (5 bases). Trimming cost V 8 bases and J 0 bases, with 10 bases left between them. The CDR3 has 13 amino acids. In germline, CDR1 is SEHNR, CDR2 FQNEAQ (reference sequence). In nucleotides, the CDR3 is TGTGCCAGCGTAGGACAAATGAACACTGAAGCTTTCTTT. It codes for CASVGQMNTEAFF.

This clone occurred a few times. This chain joins TRBV12-3 or TRBV12-4 and TRBJ2-3; possible D gene TRBD2, 6 bases. This CDR3 has 13 residues. V was clipped by 5 bases and J by 8 bases, with 14 bases between them. The DNA for the CDR3 is TGTGCCAGCAGTCCCGGAGGGCCCCCTACGCAGTATTTT. It specifies CASSPGGPPTQYF.

This clone has ten or more counts. This chain links TRBV3-1 with TRBJ2-1; 12 bases are shared with TRBD1. This CDR3 contains 16 residues. Germline V gene sequence: CDR1 LGHDT, CDR2 YNNKEL (reference sequence). V shed 0 bases and J 7 bases; nucleotides not matched to a gene: 4. This CDR3 is CASSQDWGQGANEQFF. The CDR3 DNA reads TGTGCCAGCAGCCAAGATTGGGGACAGGGGGCGAATGAGCAGTTCTTC.

In its sample, this clone was seen many times. Other DNA sequences in the sample encode the same CDR3. The gene calls are TRBV30 and TRBJ2-1, with 9 bases fitting TRBD1. Unmatched junction bases numbered 2, after V lost 2 bases and J lost 3 bases. The germline V gene encodes CDR1 GTSNPN and CDR2 SVGIG (reference sequence). This CDR3 spans 14 amino acids. DNA of the CDR3: TGTGCCTGGAGTTCGGACAGGGGCTACAATGAGCAGTTCTTC. Translating it yields CAWSSDRGYNEQFF.

This chain uses TRBV30 with TRBJ1-1, with D perhaps TRBD1 (6 bases). This CDR3 contains 12 residues. Between the trimmed V and J ends, which lost 5 bases and 4 bases, there was a span of 11 bases. In germline, CDR1 is GTSNPN, CDR2 SVGIG (reference sequence). CDR3 DNA sequence: TGTGCCTGGTCTACAGGGAGCACTGAAGCTTTCTTT. This encodes CAWSTGSTEAFF.